The T cell receptor (beta chain) under discussion was sequenced for a study of CD8+CD57+ T cells in acquired aplastic anemia. Broader study findings: The number of CD8+ CDR3 sequences shared by patients and controls was around 30.

An expansion of CD8+CD57+ cells by flow cytometry had been shown in patients chosen for sequencing. All patients were therapy-naive when blood was sampled. This clonotype was counted between two and nine times. The target antigen is unknown. The template used for profiling TCR beta VDJ and CDR3 was genomic DNA. TCRdb ran MiXCR on the reads and lists one entry per CDR3 protein. Of some 170,000 distinct CDR3 sequences in the sample, around 48% are singletons; the top ten hold more than 0.95%. The CDR3 loop spans 17 amino acids. CDR1 is MNHEY, CDR2 SVGEGT, per germline. V was pared by 6 bases and J by 4 bases, with 22 bases between.

This clonotype was obtained from a human donor with aplastic anemia. Sequencing input: sorted CD4+, CD8+, or CD8+CD57+ T cells (not recorded which) from PBMCs. The chain combines TRBV6-2 or TRBV6-3 with TRBJ1-5; no definite D call. In nucleotides, the CDR3 is TGTGCCAGCAGAAAAACCGATTGGGTCGGGAGGAATCAGCCCCAGCATTTT. Amino acids: CASRKTDWVGRNQPQHF.